This T cell receptor beta chain was sequenced in a study of T-cell reconstitution after alpha-beta-depleted transplantation in children listed by TCRdb under 2016. A note on the overall study: Using TCR repertoire profiling, the study followed T-cell immune reconstitution in a quantitative way in children after TCRalphabeta/CD19-depleted allogeneic hematopoietic cell transplantation. Results and caveats for the whole study, not just this receptor: The apparently early alphabetaT-cell count recovery about two months after transplant was reportedly dependent on only several hundred rapidly expanded clones derived from non-depleted graft cells. Hyperexpanded clone frequencies declined over subsequent months; after one year, T-cell counts and TCRbeta diversity were mostly attributed to newly produced T cells. The high TCRbeta diversity at day 60 in some patients was ascribed to recipient T cells and intrathymic progenitors that had survived conditioning.

This clonotype was detected ten times or more. Its recognized antigen is unknown. Base qualities are not at hand, and no much larger clone is one base apart. The library was generated by PCR. Sequencing was carried out with an Illumina HiSeq 2500. TCR library preparation used molecular barcoding, with unique molecular identifiers applied to normalize quantification of the TCRbeta repertoire. TCRdb reran the public reads through fastp at Q25 and MiXCR, keeping productive beta chains. Rows with one shared CDR3 protein collapse into an entry with the most common genes and DNA. This sample holds about 200,000 distinct CDR3 sequences; about 7% were observed only once. The leading ten clones occupy approximately 6% of the sample. Taken with the paper, the label for treatment or condition translates to: allogeneic hematopoietic cell transplantation with graft depleted of TCRalphabeta T cells and CD19 B cells. The children who served as transplant recipients had been given grafts of TCRalphabeta/CD19-depleted allogeneic hematopoietic cells.

The CDR3, cysteine through phenylalanine, is 15 amino acids long. Only CDR3 DNA is held: 45 bases, read in frame from base 1. V loses 1 base, J loses 5 bases, and the germline ends lie 14 bases apart. As encoded in the germline V gene, CDR1 is SGHTA while CDR2 is FQGTGA. This TCR was sampled from a boy younger than 10 with acute lymphoblastic leukemia, due to receive a stem cell transplant. The sequencing here drew on PBMCs, taken before TCRalphabeta/CD19-depleted stem cell transplant. This sequence uses TRBV7-3 and TRBJ1-1; a weak D assignment points to TRBD1 (6 bases agree). The nucleotide sequence reads TGTGCCAGCAGCTTAATTTTCGGGGGGGCAACTGAAGCTTTCTTT. Translated, this is CASSLIFGGATEAFF.